The rows below give T cell receptor beta chains drawn from one sample of a study of T cell repertoires in aging, cancer and after chemotherapy. TCRdb independently ran MiXCR on the multiplex PCR reads; one entry per CDR3 protein. The sample yields more than 10,000 distinct CDR3 sequences, around 20% seen once. Material for sequencing was blood. The receptors come from a human donor in good health. CDR3s include the opening cysteine and the closing phenylalanine or tryptophan. The D gene is left open where the match is weak. Not all rows give a size; the values are once, few, many and, for expanded clones, a class.

len	v_gene	j_gene	d_gene	abundance	CDR3nt	CDR3aa
16	TRBV4-1	TRBJ2-7	NA	few	TGCGCCAGCAGCTCCAAACCGAGGACAGGGACTATCGAGCAGTACTTC	CASSSKPRTGTIEQYF
15	TRBV6-1	TRBJ1-5	NA	medium-sized	TGTGCCAGCAGTGAGCAGGTGGGTGGCAATCAGCCCCAGCATTTT	CASSEQVGGNQPQHF
13	TRBV20-1	TRBJ2-3	TRBD2	NA	TGCAGTGCTGGCGGGGGGGGCACAGATACGCAGTATTTT	CSAGGGGTDTQYF
14	TRBV11-1	TRBJ2-7	NA	medium-sized	TGTGCCAGCAGCTTATACAGCGTCAGCTACGAGCAGTACTTC	CASSLYSVSYEQYF
15	TRBV6-5	TRBJ1-1	NA	medium-sized	TGTGCCAGCAGTTATCAGCCGACACTGAACACTGAAGCTTTCTTT	CASSYQPTLNTEAFF
12	TRBV18	TRBJ1-6	NA	medium-sized	TGTGCCAGCTCACCCCCGGGGTCACCCCTCCACTTT	CASSPPGSPLHF
15	TRBV29-1	TRBJ2-3	TRBD1	medium-sized	TGCACCATCCTACGTGACAGGGACGGCACAGATACGCAGTATTTT	CTILRDRDGTDTQYF
13	TRBV6-5	TRBJ2-7	TRBD1	NA	TGTGCCAGCATGGGGGACAGGGTCTACGAGCAGTACTTC	CASMGDRVYEQYF
15	TRBV25-1	TRBJ1-1	NA	few	TGTGCCAGCAGTAATCCAGGGGCCATGAACACTGAAGCTTTCTTT	CASSNPGAMNTEAFF
14	TRBV6-6	TRBJ1-2	TRBD1	medium-sized	TGTGCCAGCAGTCAACAGGGGGCAAACTATGGCTACACCTTC	CASSQQGANYGYTF
11	TRBV20-1	TRBJ1-2	NA	medium-sized	TGCAGTGCTAGCCCTCTCTTGAACTACACCTTC	CSASPLLNYTF
15	TRBV7-2	TRBJ2-7	NA	few	TGTGCCAGCAGCTTAGCGAGGGGAAGCTCCTACGAGCAGTACTTC	CASSLARGSSYEQYF
11	TRBV6-6	TRBJ2-5	NA	NA	TGTGCCAGCAGTTACTCGGAGACCCAGTACTTC	CASSYSETQYF
12	TRBV25-1	TRBJ2-1	NA	once	TGTGCCAGCAGTTGGAGCTACAATGAGCAGTTCTTC	CASSWSYNEQFF
13	TRBV20-1	TRBJ1-1	NA	medium-sized	TGCAGTGCTAGTACGGGGGTGAACACTGAAGCTTTCTTT	CSASTGVNTEAFF
16	TRBV19	TRBJ2-2	TRBD1	many	TGTGCCAGTAGTCCTCGGGACAGCGCGAACACCGGGGAGCTGTTTTTT	CASSPRDSANTGELFF
15	TRBV6-6	TRBJ2-7	NA	medium-sized	TGTGCCAGCAGTTACTCGAGACAACAGACCTACGAGCAGTACTTC	CASSYSRQQTYEQYF
13	TRBV20-1	TRBJ2-7	NA	medium-sized	TGCAGTGCGTTGACAGCCTTAACCTACGAGCAGTACTTC	CSALTALTYEQYF
15	TRBV20-1	TRBJ2-7	TRBD2	NA	TGCAGTGCTAGAGATAGACTAGCGGGGGCCTACGAGCAGTACTTC	CSARDRLAGAYEQYF
14	TRBV6-1	TRBJ1-2	NA	medium-sized	TGTGCCAGCAGTGAGCCCGGCAGGAACTATGGCTACACCTTC	CASSEPGRNYGYTF
15	TRBV30	TRBJ1-5	NA	few	TGTGCCTGGAGTGGGGGATTGTATAGCAATCAGCCCCAGCATTTT	CAWSGGLYSNQPQHF
13	TRBV6-1	TRBJ2-3	NA	medium-sized	TGTGCCAGCAGTTTGGGGGCGCAAGATACGCAGTATTTT	CASSLGAQDTQYF
12	TRBV20-1	TRBJ2-5	NA	NA	TGCAGTGCTGTCCCGCGGGGTGAGACCCAGTACTTC	CSAVPRGETQYF
15	TRBV5-4	TRBJ1-3	TRBD1	NA	TGTGCCAGCAGCTTAGGGGGCGCCTCTGGAAACACCATATATTTT	CASSLGGASGNTIYF
13	TRBV30	TRBJ2-2	NA	medium-sized	TGTGCCTGGAGTAGACTCGTCACCGGGGAGCTGTTTTTT	CAWSRLVTGELFF
16	TRBV18	TRBJ1-4	TRBD1	few	TGTGCCAGCTCTCGCCCAACAGGGGGCGTAGAAGAAAAACTGTTTTTT	CASSRPTGGVEEKLFF
15	TRBV11-2	TRBJ2-1	NA	many	TGTGCCAGCAGCCTCGGGACATCTGCGAGCAATGAGCAGTTCTTC	CASSLGTSASNEQFF
20	TRBV6-5	TRBJ2-4	TRBD1	few	TGTGCCAGCAGTCCTCTGGGGGACAGGGAGAGGATCCTAGCCAAAAACATTCAGTACTTC	CASSPLGDRERILAKNIQYF
13	TRBV2	TRBJ2-7	NA	NA	TGTGCCAGCCAGGACTTGTTCTCCTACGAGCAGTACTTC	CASQDLFSYEQYF
14	TRBV27	TRBJ1-6	TRBD1	NA	TGTGCCAGCGGCCACGGGACAGGGGGGTCACCCCTCCACTTT	CASGHGTGGSPLHF
18	TRBV6-4	TRBJ2-6	NA	few	TGTGCCAGCAGTGACTCGAATTTGGGGCCCACTGGGGCCAACGTCCTGACTTTC	CASSDSNLGPTGANVLTF
14	TRBV19	TRBJ1-5	NA	few	TGTGCCAGTAGTATTTTGGATCGCGGGGGAGCCCAGCATTTT	CASSILDRGGAQHF
16	TRBV6-5	TRBJ1-3	NA	NA	TGTGCCAGCAGCCTAGACAGGCCTTCGCTGGGAAACACCATATATTTT	CASSLDRPSLGNTIYF
12	TRBV10-3	TRBJ1-3	NA	many	TGTGCCACCGGGGGCGCTGGAAACACCATATATTTT	CATGGAGNTIYF
15	TRBV27	TRBJ2-3	TRBD1	NA	TGTGCCAGCAGTTTAGCCGGGACAGGGATCGGTACGCAGTATTTT	CASSLAGTGIGTQYF
13	TRBV5-3	TRBJ1-1	NA	NA	TGTGCCAGGGGCCGGAAGGGTGGCGCTGAAGCTTTCTTT	CARGRKGGAEAFF
13	TRBV6-1	TRBJ2-7	NA	many	TGTGCCAGCAGCCTATCCCTAATGGGGGAGCAGTACTTC	CASSLSLMGEQYF
12	TRBV27	TRBJ2-7	NA	medium-sized	TGTGCCAGCAGTACTATGGGGAGGGAGCAGTACTTC	CASSTMGREQYF
16	TRBV6-6	TRBJ1-3	NA	few	TGTGCCAGCAGTTTTGAAGGACAGCTTTCTGGAAACACCATATATTTT	CASSFEGQLSGNTIYF
15	TRBV7-2	TRBJ1-5	TRBD1	NA	TGTGCCAGCAGCTTAGACGGACAGGCCGAGCAGCCCCAGCATTTT	CASSLDGQAEQPQHF
13	TRBV7-8	TRBJ2-1	NA	NA	TGTGCCAGCAGCTCCCGACTGAGCAATGAGCAGTTCTTC	CASSSRLSNEQFF
14	TRBV18	TRBJ1-6	NA	medium-sized	TGTGCCAGCTCACCATCTCATTTAGGGTCACCCCTCCACTTT	CASSPSHLGSPLHF
14	TRBV30	TRBJ1-5	TRBD1	few	TGTGCCTGGAGAACGGACAGGGGGAGTCAGCCCCAGCATTTT	CAWRTDRGSQPQHF
14	TRBV20-1	TRBJ2-1	NA	few	TGCAGTGTTGAGGGCACGGGGATGGTTAATGAGCAGTTCTTC	CSVEGTGMVNEQFF
14	TRBV7-6	TRBJ2-1	NA	few	TGTGCCAGCAGCTTAGGTTGGAGTTACAATGAGCAGTTCTTC	CASSLGWSYNEQFF
15	TRBV13	TRBJ2-7	NA	medium-sized	TGTGCCAGCAGCTTGGGGGCTAGACAGTTTGACGAGCAGTACTTC	CASSLGARQFDEQYF
14	TRBV15	TRBJ1-2	NA	many	TGTGCCACCAGCAGAGATACGGGGTCCTATGGCTACACCTTC	CATSRDTGSYGYTF
12	TRBV15	TRBJ2-5	NA	few	TGTGCCGCATCGGGGTACCAAGAGACCCAGTACTTC	CAASGYQETQYF
16	TRBV15	TRBJ2-3	NA	NA	TGTGCCACCAGCAGAGACAGACAAGGAACCACAGATACGCAGTATTTT	CATSRDRQGTTDTQYF
16	TRBV27	TRBJ2-1	TRBD1	few	TGTGCCAGCAGTCCCACAGGGGCAAGGTCCTACAATGAGCAGTTCTTC	CASSPTGARSYNEQFF
15	TRBV19	TRBJ1-6	NA	medium-sized	TGTGCTAGTAAAAAGGGAGTAGGGTATAATTCACCCCTCCACTTT	CASKKGVGYNSPLHF
14	TRBV6-2/TRBV6-3	TRBJ2-1	TRBD2	medium-sized	TGTGCCAGCAGTTACGGGACTAGCTACAATGAGCAGTTCTTC	CASSYGTSYNEQFF
15	TRBV19	TRBJ1-2	NA	medium-sized	TGTGCCAGTAGTCCCCGCGGGAGCACTAACTATGGCTACACCTTC	CASSPRGSTNYGYTF
17	TRBV6-5	TRBJ2-2	TRBD2	NA	TGTGCCAGCAGTACCACTAGCGGGGGTCCGAACACCGGGGAGCTGTTTTTT	CASSTTSGGPNTGELFF
15	TRBV6-4	TRBJ2-5	TRBD1	NA	TGTGCCAGCAGTGAAGGGCGACAGGGCAGGGAGACCCAGTACTTC	CASSEGRQGRETQYF
13	TRBV6-1	TRBJ1-6	TRBD1	many	TGTGCCAGCAGCCCAGAGGAGGGGGCCCAGATCCACTTT	CASSPEEGAQIHF
16	TRBV7-9	TRBJ1-1	NA	few	TGTGCCAGCAGCCCGGGGACTTTGGAATGGGACACTGAAGCTTTCTTT	CASSPGTLEWDTEAFF
12	TRBV29-1	TRBJ2-7	NA	medium-sized	TGCAGCGCCACGGACGGGTCCTACGAGCAGTACTTC	CSATDGSYEQYF
14	TRBV10-3	TRBJ2-1	TRBD2	NA	TGTGCCATCAAAAACAGCGGGGAGTACAATGAGCAGTTCTTC	CAIKNSGEYNEQFF
15	TRBV19	TRBJ2-3	TRBD2	medium-sized	TGTGCCAGTACCTCGCGGGGGGTGAGCACAGATACGCAGTATTTT	CASTSRGVSTDTQYF